This T cell receptor beta chain derives from a study of T-cell memory formation after mild COVID-19. TCRdb fed the 5' RACE reads into MiXCR, producing one record per CDR3 protein. The sample has around 430,000 distinct CDR3 sequences, approximately 15% seen once. This CDR3 contains 17 residues. CDR1 DFQATT and CDR2 SNEGSKA come from the germline V gene (reference sequence). J was trimmed by 8 bases and V by 1 base; bases with no gene match: 17. Sequenced: PBMCs or a T cell subset sorted from them (not recorded which). The sequence was obtained from a man aged 18 to 30 who had mild COVID-19 (a few samples of this study predate the infection). Cell type and time point are not known. The V gene is TRBV20-1, the J gene TRBJ2-1; 7 bases are shared with TRBD2. Written as DNA, the CDR3 is TGCAGTGCTAGAGGGAGAATTCGGGGGGTCCCTGACGATGAGCAGTTCTTC. Amino acids: CSARGRIRGVPDDEQFF.